Listed here are 20 T cell receptor beta chains from one sample, sequenced in a study of blood T cell repertoires in COVID-19. Sequenced by immunoSEQ multiplex PCR; TCRdb stores in-frame clones only, minus some. The data show tens of thousands of clones, more than 85% seen once. The sample was peripheral blood. These receptors came from a man aged 35 to 55 with active COVID-19.

The chain combines TRBV6-2 or TRBV6-3 with TRBJ1-6; D possibly corresponds to TRBD1 (5 bases). This CDR3 spans 16 amino acids. V lost 2 bases and J 4 bases, leaving 12 bases between the germline ends. Germline CDR1 MNHEY, CDR2 SVGEGT. CDR3 protein: CASSYGGTEYNSPLHF. CDR3 in DNA: TGTGCCAGCAGTTACGGGGGGACGGAGTATAATTCACCCCTCCACTTT.

CDR3 residues: CASSFSVYNEQFF. The CDR3 nucleotides are TGTGCCAGCAGTTTTAGTGTCTACAATGAGCAGTTCTTC. This chain uses TRBV12-3 or TRBV12-4 with TRBJ2-1; the D is unclear. Trimming left V 3 bases short and J 3 bases short, with 6 bases between. The CDR3 contains 13 residues.

The gene calls are TRBV5-6 and TRBJ2-3, with D tentatively TRBD1 (7 bases). The germline gives CDR1 SGHDT, CDR2 YYEEEE. The CDR3 extends over 15 amino acids. V lost 4 bases to trimming and J lost 4 bases, with 16 bases between them. CDR3 region: CASSHSGGLADTQYF. The CDR3 DNA sequence: TGTGCCAGCAGCCATTCAGGGGGGTTAGCAGATACGCAGTATTTT. Complete variable domain (other parts from reference TRBV5-6 and TRBJ2-3): DAGVTQSPTHLIKTRGQQVTLRCSPKSGHDTVSWYQQALGQGPQFIFQYYEEEERQRGNFPDRFSGHQFPNYSSELNVNALLLGDSALYLCASSHSGGLADTQYFGPGTRLTVL.

V gene TRBV5-1 combines with J gene TRBJ1-2; the D gene is possibly TRBD1 (5 bases). The CDR3 totals 12 residues. Germline loops: CDR1 SGHRS, CDR2 YFSETQ. Trimming removed 4 bases from V and 8 bases from J, with 12 bases in between. CDR3 bases: TGCGCCAGCAGCCCGCAGGGAAACGGCTACACCTTC. As protein: CASSPQGNGYTF.

CDR3 nucleotide sequence: TGTGCCAGTAGTATAGCCCGGGGGGAGGCCTACAATGAGCAGTTCTTC. It yields the protein CASSIARGEAYNEQFF. The chain has TRBV19 and TRBJ2-1; 7 bases line up with TRBD2. V dropped 1 base and J dropped 2; count of bases not matched to a gene: 5. This CDR3 is 16 amino acids long. The germline CDR1 and CDR2 sequences are LNHDA and SQIVND (reference sequence). Based on the CDR3 plus reference TRBV19 and TRBJ2-1, the full variable domain is DGGITQSPKYLFRKEGQNVTLSCEQNLNHDAMYWYRQDPGQGLRLIYYSQIVNDFQKGDIAEGYSVSREKKESFPLTVTSAQKNPTAFYLCASSIARGEAYNEQFFGPGTRLTVL.

This clone was detected once. The V call is TRBV19, the J call TRBJ1-1; D uncertain. Germline V gene lookup returns CDR1 LNHDA and CDR2 SQIVND (reference sequence). V lost 3 bases and J lost 7, with 12 bases in between. The CDR3 is 13 residues long. The CDR3 nucleotides read TGTGCCAGTAGTATCGGGAATACCTTTGAAGCTTTCTTT. It codes for CASSIGNTFEAFF.

The chain carries TRBV19 and TRBJ2-7; TRBD2 agrees at 9 bases. The J segment lost 2 bases and the V segment lost 4 bases, leaving 9 bases of the junction unmatched. The CDR3 has 16 residues. The germline V gene has CDR1 LNHDA and CDR2 SQIVND (reference sequence). The CDR3, as DNA: TGTGCCAGTAGTAACCAAGCGAGCGGGGGGCCCTACGAGCAGTACTTC. This gives the protein CASSNQASGGPYEQYF.

This clone was seen just once. The chain carries TRBV19 and TRBJ1-1; D is possibly TRBD1 (6 bases). Germline values: CDR1 LNHDA, CDR2 SQIVND (reference sequence). The V and J ends lost 5 bases and 10 bases respectively, with 11 bases between them. CDR3 size: 11 residues. The CDR3 loop is CASSQQGLAFF. CDR3 nucleotides: TGTGCCAGTAGTCAGCAGGGGTTAGCTTTCTTT. Variable domain in full (rest from reference TRBV19 and TRBJ1-1): DGGITQSPKYLFRKEGQNVTLSCEQNLNHDAMYWYRQDPGQGLRLIYYSQIVNDFQKGDIAEGYSVSREKKESFPLTVTSAQKNPTAFYLCASSQQGLAFFGQGTRLTVV.

This clone was observed a few times. The J gene is TRBJ1-2, the V gene TRBV2; D is uncertain. Germline loops: CDR1 SNHLY, CDR2 FYNNEI. Trimming shortened V by 6 bases and J by 8 bases, and 19 bases separated the two germline ends. This CDR3 spans 14 amino acids. The CDR3 here is CASSFHVDSRGYTF. The CDR3 nucleotides read TGTGCCAGCAGCTTCCATGTGGACTCGAGGGGCTACACCTTC. The full variable domain, rest sourced from reference TRBV2 and TRBJ1-2, is EPEVTQTPSHQVTQMGQEVILRCVPISNHLYFYWYRQILGQKVEFLVSFYNNEISEKSEIFDDQFSVERPDGSNFTLKIRSTKLEDSAMYFCASSFHVDSRGYTFGSGTRLTVV.

This sequence joins TRBV30 and TRBJ2-1, with 10 bases aligning to TRBD1. This CDR3 has 15 residues. J gave up 9 bases and V 0 bases, and 8 bases lay outside the gene matches. Germline CDR1 GTSNPN, CDR2 SVGIG (reference sequence). The DNA for the CDR3 is TGTGCCTGGAGTGTAGGGACAGGGGATCGGGGTGAGCAGTTCTTC. The encoded protein is CAWSVGTGDRGEQFF.

The V call is TRBV4-2, the J call TRBJ2-2; a possible D gene is TRBD2 (6 bases). Germline V CDR1 and CDR2: LGHNA, YNFKEQ. This CDR3 is 16 amino acids long. V was cut by 2 bases and J by 7 bases, with 17 bases left in between. The CDR3 coding sequence is TGTGCCAGCAGCCAATCTCCCGGGACTGAGAGCGGGGAGCTGTTTTTT. Translated, it gives CASSQSPGTESGELFF.

The rearrangement links TRBV10-3 to TRBJ1-6; 11 positions agree with TRBD1. The CDR3 length is 16 residues. The germline CDR1 and CDR2 sequences are ENHRY and SYGVKD. The V and J ends lost 2 bases and 9 bases, in that order; junction bases with no gene match: 6. CDR3 in DNA: TGTGCCATCAGTGAGGGAACCGGGACAGGGGGTTCACCCCTCCACTTT. Protein product: CAISEGTGTGGSPLHF.

V gene TRBV18 combines with J gene TRBJ1-1; the D gene is possibly TRBD1 (5 bases). This CDR3 spans 14 amino acids. Trimming removed 1 base at V and 1 base at J, with 7 bases between. Germline V gene lookup returns CDR1 KGHSH and CDR2 LQKENI. The CDR3 coding sequence is TGTGCCAGCTCACCACGCGACAGGAACACTGAAGCTTTCTTT. It encodes CASSPRDRNTEAFF. The entire variable domain, with the rest obtained from reference TRBV18 and TRBJ1-1, is as follows: NAGVMQNPRHLVRRRGQEARLRCSPMKGHSHVYWYRQLPEEGLKFMVYLQKENIIDESGMPKERFSAEFPKEGPSILRIQQVVRGDSAAYFCASSPRDRNTEAFFGQGTRLTVV.

The chain uses TRBV21-1 and TRBJ2-7; the D call of TRBD1 is as the table states it, not checked on the DNA. TRBV21-1 is designated a pseudogene. The CDR3 is 20 residues long. CDR3 residues: CASSKGRRDRPFFTSYEQYF. In nucleotides, the CDR3 is TGTGCCAGCAGCAAGGGGCGCCGGGACAGGCCTTTCTTTACATCCTACGAGCAGTACTTC.

This clone has just one count. This chain uses TRBV4-2 with TRBJ2-5; 13 nucleotides line up with TRBD2. Germline CDR1 is LGHNA and CDR2 is YNFKEQ. The V gene end was trimmed by 0 bases and the J gene end by 5 bases; junction bases not matched to a gene: 9. The CDR3 runs to 18 residues. For the CDR3, the DNA is TGTGCCAGCAGCCAAGATCGGACTAGCGGGAGTCGGTGGGAGACCCAGTACTTC. This sequence encodes CASSQDRTSGSRWETQYF.

V gene TRBV27 combines with J gene TRBJ2-3; D is undetermined. Looked up from germline, CDR1 is MNHEY and CDR2 is SMNVEV (reference sequence). The CDR3 sequence is 17 residues long. Deletions cut 0 bases from V and 3 bases from J, with 16 bases between. The CDR3 DNA reads TGTGCCAGCAGTTTATCGAGGTGGCCATTGCCGACAGATACGCAGTATTTT. Protein product: CASSLSRWPLPTDTQYF.

Turning to this clone: This sample includes further DNA sequences coding for the same CDR3. The V and J genes are TRBV7-9 and TRBJ1-5; no firm D call. With 0 bases removed from V and 4 bases from J, the gap between germline ends came to 7 bases. The CDR3 runs to 14 residues. Germline-derived CDR1 and CDR2 are SEHNR and FQNEAQ (reference sequence). CDR3 sequence reads: CASSLATGNQPQHF. The CDR3 region has the DNA TGTGCCAGCAGCTTAGCGACGGGAAATCAGCCCCAGCATTTT.

V gene TRBV30 combines with J gene TRBJ1-2, with D perhaps TRBD1 (5 bases). CDR1 and CDR2 from the germline V gene are GTSNPN and SVGIG (reference sequence). The CDR3 runs to 18 residues. The germline V and J ends were trimmed by 3 bases and 7 bases, with 30 bases remaining between them. CDR3 bases: TGTGCCTGGAGCGGGTCCGGGTCCGACAGTCTTTTGGGGTTTGGCTACACCTTC. It codes for CAWSGSGSDSLLGFGYTF.

The chain combines TRBV6-2 or TRBV6-3 with TRBJ1-1, with a tentative D call TRBD1 (5 bases). CDR3 length equals 15 residues. The ends were cut back, 5 bases at V and 5 bases at J, with 18 bases in the middle. In germline, CDR1 is MNHEY, CDR2 SVGEGT. CDR3 DNA sequence: TGTGCCAGCAGTACGGGGGGGAGAGGGGCAACTGAAGCTTTCTTT. Its protein product is CASSTGGRGATEAFF.

The rearrangement links TRBV6-1 to TRBJ2-1; 7 nucleotides line up with TRBD2. Germline V lookup: CDR1 MNHNS, CDR2 SASEGT. CDR3 length: 17 amino acids. V gave up 3 bases and J gave up 2 bases; unmatched junction bases: 10. The CDR3 sequence: CASSDGRSLAAYNEQFF. As DNA, the CDR3 is TGTGCCAGCAGTGACGGAAGGAGCCTAGCGGCCTACAATGAGCAGTTCTTC.